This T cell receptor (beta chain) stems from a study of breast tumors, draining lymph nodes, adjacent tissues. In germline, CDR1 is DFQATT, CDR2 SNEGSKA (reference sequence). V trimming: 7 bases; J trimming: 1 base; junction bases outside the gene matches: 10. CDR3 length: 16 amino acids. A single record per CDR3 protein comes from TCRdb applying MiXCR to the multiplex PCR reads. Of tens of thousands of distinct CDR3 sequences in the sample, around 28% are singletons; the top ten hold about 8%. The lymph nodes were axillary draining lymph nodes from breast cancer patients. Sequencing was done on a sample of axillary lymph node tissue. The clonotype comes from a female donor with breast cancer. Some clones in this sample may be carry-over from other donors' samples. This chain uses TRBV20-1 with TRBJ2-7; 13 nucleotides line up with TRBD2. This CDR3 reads CSVRTSGRLESYEQYF. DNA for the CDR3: TGCAGTGTTAGGACTAGCGGGAGACTTGAGTCCTACGAGCAGTACTTC.